What follows describes a single TCR beta chain. Antigen specificity is unknown. Germline and junction disagree at one end, which may indicate a read error. Semi-nested PCR with Nested Universal Primer A followed constant-region reverse priming of full-length variable regions. MiXCR was run by TCRdb on the 5' RACE reads, yielding one entry per CDR3 protein. This sample has over 30,000 distinct CDR3 sequences, with approximately 24% found just once. Broader study findings: The larger-cohort validation was restricted to a single TCR beta V-J rearrangement rather than whole repertoires.

Per the germline V gene, CDR1 is SQVTM and CDR2 is ANQGSEA. CDR3 length equals 13 residues. The receptor was isolated from a female donor with breast cancer. V usage is TRBV29-1 and J usage is TRBJ1-1, with a tentative D call TRBD1 (5 bases). Material: naive CD4+ T cells sorted from a lymph node. Described subset: naive CD4+ T cells, CD4+CD45RA+CD25-. The CDR3 sequence: CSTSQGVNTGAFF. CDR3 bases: TGCAGCACGTCTCAGGGAGTGAACACTGGAGCTTTCTTT. The variable domain in full, with the rest retrieved from reference TRBV29-1 and TRBJ1-1, is SAVISQKPSRDICQRGTSLTIQCQVDSQVTMMFWYRQQPGQSLTLIATANQGSEATYESGFVIDKFPISRPNLTFSTLTVSNMSPEDSSIYLCSTSQGVNTGAFFGQGTRLTVV.